Sequencing of this T cell receptor (beta chain) was carried out in a study of CXCR3-negative and CXCR3-positive naive CD8 T cells. Per germline, CDR1 MNHNY and CDR2 SVGAGI (reference sequence). This CDR3 has 13 residues. The method, 5' RACE with UMI labels, was used to prepare the TRB cDNA libraries. From its re-call of the 5' RACE reads, TCRdb lists each CDR3 protein once, without DNA. The table lists about 42,000 distinct CDR3 sequences, with approximately 2.5% in the top ten. The chain is built from TRBV6-6 and TRBJ2-7. The sequenced sample was naive CXCR3- CD8+ T cells from blood. Subset denoted: CD45RO-CCR7+CD27+CD95- naive CD8+ T cells lacking CXCR3 (TNR3-). This receptor was obtained from a human donor in good health. Some clones in this sample may be carry-over from other donors' samples. The CDR3 loop reads CASSYSISYEQYF.